This TCR beta chain originates from a study of blood T cell repertoires in COVID-19. Study-wide context: T cells, B-cell-depleted T cells, or PBMCs supplied cDNA or gDNA.

Original handling: Quantification of nucleated cells was approximated via reference gene primer amplification. Repertoires were generated with immunoSEQ multiplex PCR, while TCRdb's copy carries only in-frame clones and drops some. That table is the source of V, J and clone size, and D and trimming were worked out from the DNA. The repertoire consists of about 44,000 clones, with 80% to 90% occurring once and the leading ten covering about 14%. The germline V gene encodes CDR1 MNHEY and CDR2 SMNVEV (reference sequence). V dropped 5 bases and J dropped 4; count of bases not matched to a gene: 10. This CDR3 spans 16 amino acids.

The TCR originated in a man between 65 and 85 years old with active COVID-19. Sequenced material: peripheral blood. The gene calls are TRBV27 and TRBJ2-3; 9 positions agree with TRBD2. CDR3 sequence (DNA): TGTGCCAGCAGTCCGCCCCCGGGACTAGCCTCAGATACGCAGTATTTT. It specifies CASSPPPGLASDTQYF.